The rows below give T cell receptor beta chains drawn from one sample of a study of T cell responses to AZD1222 COVID-19 vaccine. Assay: immunoSEQ multiplex PCR; the TCRdb copy retains only in-frame clones and omits some. The repertoire has approximately 150,000 clones, 85% to 95% of them found once; the top ten carry approximately 0.97%. This specimen was peripheral blood, taken on day 0 of AZD1222 vaccination. The receptors here all came from an adult in good health. CDR3s include the opening cysteine and the closing phenylalanine or tryptophan. D genes are given only for firm matches. For some rows the clone size is stated as once, few or many, or as a class when expanded; others skip it.

TRBD1 TRBJ1-5 NA TRBV7-8 TGTGCCAGCAGCCCGAAAGGACAGGGCACTCAGCCCCAGCATTTT CASSPKGQGTQPQHF
TRBD1 TRBJ1-2 NA TRBV18 TGTGCCAGCTCACCTCGTACCGGGACAGGGGCCCTCTATGGCTACACCTTC CASSPRTGTGALYGYTF
NA TRBJ2-4 NA TRBV6-1 TGTGCCAGCAGTGCCCGCCTTGATGTCGGGGCGGATAGCATTCAGTACTTC CASSARLDVGADSIQYF
NA TRBJ1-6 NA TRBV2 TGTGCCAGCACTAGACAGATCAATTCACCCCTCCACTTT CASTRQINSPLHF
NA TRBJ2-5 NA TRBV5-1 TGCGCCAGCAGCTTGGCCGGGAAAGAGACCCAGTACTTC CASSLAGKETQYF
NA TRBJ1-1 NA TRBV18 TGTGCCAGCTCATTACGACAGACCATGAACACTGAAGCTTTCTTT CASSLRQTMNTEAFF
TRBD1 TRBJ1-4 NA TRBV6-6 TGTGCCAGCGGATTACAGGGGGCGCTGGAAAAACTGTTTTTT CASGLQGALEKLFF
NA TRBJ1-1 NA TRBV4-1 TGCGCCAGCAGCCAACTCAGGGTGGAGGCTGAAGCTTTCTTT CASSQLRVEAEAFF
NA TRBJ1-5 NA TRBV5-6 TGTGCCAGCAGCTTCAATAATTTTGGGCAGCCCCAGCATTTT CASSFNNFGQPQHF
NA TRBJ1-2 once TRBV6-5 TGTGCCAGCAGTTCCACGACAGTTAACTATGGCTACACCTTC CASSSTTVNYGYTF
TRBD2 TRBJ2-7 once TRBV6-5 TGTGCCAGCAGATGGGGACTAGCGGGGTCCTACGAGCAGTACTTC CASRWGLAGSYEQYF
TRBD2 TRBJ2-1 NA TRBV4-1 TGCGCCAGCAGCCCGGGACTGCTCGGGGGGAATGAGCAGTTCTTC CASSPGLLGGNEQFF
TRBD1 TRBJ2-7 NA TRBV5-5 TGTGCCAGCCAGAGGGGGCACGGCGAGCAGTACTTC CASQRGHGEQYF
NA TRBJ2-7 NA TRBV25-1 TGTGCCAGCAGTGATCGAACAGGGCTGAGGGAGCAGTACTTC CASSDRTGLREQYF
NA TRBJ2-5 NA TRBV9 TGTGCCAGCAGCCCTGGGGGTCAAGAGACCCAGTACTTC CASSPGGQETQYF
NA TRBJ1-3 NA TRBV10-3 TGTGCCATCAGTGAGAGTCGGGGGCCTGGAAACACCATATATTTT CAISESRGPGNTIYF
TRBD2 TRBJ2-1 NA TRBV5-1 TGCGCCAGCAGCTTGGACTCGGGGGGTACTTGGTATGAGCAGTTCTTC CASSLDSGGTWYEQFF
TRBD1 TRBJ1-2 NA TRBV6-5 TGTGCCAGCAGTTACCGGCAGGGGGCTTATGGCTACACCTTC CASSYRQGAYGYTF
NA TRBJ1-6 NA TRBV7-8 TGTGCCAGCAGCCACCCTAATTCACCCCTCCACTTT CASSHPNSPLHF
NA TRBJ1-2 NA TRBV18 TGTGCCAGCTCACCAAAATCCTACAGGAGTACCAACTATGGCTACACCTTC CASSPKSYRSTNYGYTF
TRBD2 TRBJ2-3 NA TRBV6-5 TGTGCCAGCAGTTACCGGGGGGGACTAGGCACAGATACGCAGTATTTT CASSYRGGLGTDTQYF
NA TRBJ1-1 NA TRBV6-8 TGTGCCAGCAGAATTACGCGCGCGGGTATGAACACTGAAGCTTTCTTT CASRITRAGMNTEAFF
NA TRBJ2-7 NA TRBV6-5 TGTGCCAGCAGTTACTCGGGGGTAGATTCCTACGAGCAGTACTTC CASSYSGVDSYEQYF
TRBD2 TRBJ2-1 NA TRBV3-1/TRBV3-2 TGTGCCAGCAGCCCTAGCGGGGTACCTTCCAATGAGCAGTTCTTC CASSPSGVPSNEQFF
TRBD1 TRBJ2-7 NA TRBV5-6 TGTGCCAGCAGCTTCTCGGGACAGGGTTTTAACGAGCAGTACTTC CASSFSGQGFNEQYF
NA TRBJ2-7 NA TRBV10-3 TGTGCCATCAGTGAGACTGAGTACGAGCAGTACTTC CAISETEYEQYF
NA TRBJ2-7 few TRBV7-9 TGTGCCAGCAGGGACGGATACGAGCAGTACTTC CASRDGYEQYF
TRBD1 TRBJ1-2 once TRBV19 TGTGCCAGTAGCTGGCAGGGGGGGAATGGCTACACCTTC CASSWQGGNGYTF
TRBD2 TRBJ2-7 NA TRBV2 TGTGCCAGCAACGGAGGACTAGTGGGCGAGCAGTACTTC CASNGGLVGEQYF
TRBD1 TRBJ1-1 NA TRBV14 TGTGCCAGCAGCCGAAACCAGGGGGGTGAAGCTTTCTTT CASSRNQGGEAFF
TRBD2 TRBJ2-2 NA TRBV27 TGTGCCCCTGGGCATCCGGGGGGATCGAACACCGGGGAGCTGTTTTTT CAPGHPGGSNTGELFF
TRBD1 TRBJ1-1 NA TRBV6-5 TGTGCCAGCAGTTCGCCTTACAGGGGAAACACTGAAGCTTTCTTT CASSSPYRGNTEAFF
NA TRBJ1-6 NA TRBV10-3 TGTGCCATCAGTCCCGCGACTGCCAGCTCCTATAATTCACCCCTCCACTTT CAISPATASSYNSPLHF
NA TRBJ1-1 NA TRBV21-1 TGTGCCAGCAGCAAAGGGGGGAGGAAGAGTTGGACTGAAGCTTTCTTT CASSKGGRKSWTEAFF
NA TRBJ1-3 NA TRBV14 TGTGCCAGCAGCCAAGAATTGGGGGACACCATATATTTT CASSQELGDTIYF
NA TRBJ1-1 NA TRBV2 TGTGCCAGCAGGGGGGGACAAACGGCTTTCTTT CASRGGQTAFF
TRBD2 TRBJ2-5 NA TRBV10-3 TGTGCCATCAGTCGGCGGGGGGCGGACGAGACCCAGTACTTC CAISRRGADETQYF
NA TRBJ2-7 NA TRBV28 TGTGCCAGCAGTTTCTTTAGGGGGGAGCAGTACTTC CASSFFRGEQYF
NA TRBJ1-1 NA TRBV5-4 TGTGCCAGCAGCTTGGCCGGGGCCTCGGCTTTCTTT CASSLAGASAFF
TRBD2 TRBJ2-7 NA TRBV28 TGTGCCAGCAGGGGGCTAGCGGGGGGCGCTTCCTACGAGCAGTACTTC CASRGLAGGASYEQYF
NA TRBJ2-7 NA TRBV6-1 TGTGCCAGCAGTGAAGGAGGGGGGCCGAACTACGAGCAGTACTTC CASSEGGGPNYEQYF
NA TRBJ1-5 NA TRBV12-3/TRBV12-4 TGTGCCAGCAGTTTGAACAATCAGCCCCAGCATTTT CASSLNNQPQHF
TRBD1 TRBJ1-2 NA TRBV5-6 TGTGCCAGCAGCACAGGGGGCGATGGCTACACCTTC CASSTGGDGYTF
NA TRBJ2-5 NA TRBV12-3/TRBV12-4 TGTGCCAGCAGTTTTCAACATATGGAGACCCAGTACTTC CASSFQHMETQYF
NA TRBJ1-5 NA TRBV19 TGTGCCAGTAATTTAGGGGCCGCAAATAGCAATCAGCCCCAGCATTTT CASNLGAANSNQPQHF
NA TRBJ2-1 NA TRBV30 TGTGCCTGGAAGAAGCCGAGGACAGCCTCCTACAATGAGCAGTTCTTC CAWKKPRTASYNEQFF
TRBD1 TRBJ2-4 NA TRBV11-3 TGTGCCAGCAGCTCTTACAGGGGGAACCAAAACATTCAGTACTTC CASSSYRGNQNIQYF
NA TRBJ2-3 NA TRBV27 TGTGCCACCGCTGGGTGGGGGAGAAGCACAGATACGCAGTATTTT CATAGWGRSTDTQYF
NA TRBJ1-1 NA TRBV5-1 TGCGCCAGCAGCTTGGGAGTGGGGTTGAACACTGAAGCTTTCTTT CASSLGVGLNTEAFF
TRBD1 TRBJ1-1 once TRBV18 TGTGCCAGCTCACTACTCCGGGACAGGGCAATGAACACTGAAGCTTTCTTT CASSLLRDRAMNTEAFF